Each of the 27 T cell receptor beta chains below was sequenced from the same sample in a study of T cell repertoires in cytomegalovirus infection (dated by TCRdb to between 2018 and 2020). The intended sense of this specimen's treatment or condition label: in vitro stimulation with specific CMV peptide epitopes to enrich CMV-specific T cells. TCRdb records Illumina HiSeq 1500 as the sequencer. TCRdb reran the public reads through fastp at Q25 and MiXCR, keeping productive beta chains. Rows are combined by CDR3 protein, so each entry shows the most common genes and DNA. The sample table records roughly 990,000 distinct CDR3 sequences; approximately 32% of these occur just once. Roughly 13% of the sample lies in the top ten. These TCRs are of unknown antigen specificity. The sample in question was cultured CD8+ T cells from PBMCs, obtained from culture after CMV antigen stimulation. These receptors came from a human donor in good health (CMV status not recorded). Some clones in this sample may be carry-over from other donors' samples.

Ten or more counts support this clonotype. This chain connects TRBV7-2 to TRBJ1-5; D gene ambiguous. The CDR3 sequence is 17 residues long. Germline V gene data show CDR1 as SGHTA and CDR2 as FQGNSA. The V end was cut by 1 base, the J end by 2 bases, with 15 bases between. The CDR3 protein is CASSLDLGLSGNQPQHF. The CDR3 DNA follows: TGTGCCAGCAGCTTAGACCTTGGACTGTCAGGCAATCAGCCCCAGCATTTT.

This clonotype was seen a few times. The chain carries TRBV19 and TRBJ1-3; no definite D call. The CDR3 runs to 14 residues. Germline loops: CDR1 LNHDA, CDR2 SQIVND (reference sequence). V was pared by 8 bases and J by 0 bases, with 11 bases between. The CDR3 protein is CASGEAPSGNTIYF. CDR3 nucleotide sequence: TGTGCCAGTGGAGAAGCACCCTCTGGAAACACCATATATTTT.

This clonotype has more than one count but fewer than ten. The chain joins TRBV15 to TRBJ2-1; 10 bases agree with TRBD1. Germline lookup yields CDR1 LNHNV and CDR2 YYDKDF (reference sequence). CDR3 length: 16 amino acids. Germline trimming cut 5 bases from V and 4 bases from J; bases unmatched to any gene: 8. This CDR3 reads CATSEQTGGIYNEQFF. Here the CDR3 DNA reads TGTGCCACCAGCGAACAGACAGGGGGCATATACAATGAGCAGTTCTTC.

This clonotype was recorded many times. J is TRBJ1-3 and V is TRBV25-1; D unclear. The CDR3 spans 17 residues. CDR1 is MGHDK and CDR2 is SYGVNS in the germline V gene. The germline V and J ends were trimmed by 3 bases and 0 bases, with 15 bases remaining between them. CDR3: CASSDGNGIYSGNTIYF. CDR3 bases: TGTGCCAGCAGTGATGGTAACGGTATTTACTCTGGAAACACCATATATTTT.

The CDR3 nucleotides are TGTGCCAGCAGCTTGGATGGCCTAAACACCATATATTTT. Encoded protein: CASSLDGLNTIYF. This chain connects TRBV7-6 to TRBJ1-3; D ambiguous. The V gene lost 3 bases and the J gene lost 6 bases, with 9 bases spanning the gap. Per germline, CDR1 SGHVS and CDR2 FNYEAQ. The CDR3 loop spans 13 amino acids.

This clonotype has only a few counts. This chain links TRBV7-3 with TRBJ2-1, with TRBD1 identical over 8 bases. Germline V lookup: CDR1 SGHTA, CDR2 FQGTGA. With V trimmed by 4 bases and J by 0 bases, 8 bases remained unmatched. This CDR3 region has 17 residues. The CDR3 here is CASSSTGGPPSYNEQFF. DNA of the CDR3: TGTGCCAGCAGCTCCACAGGGGGGCCCCCCTCCTACAATGAGCAGTTCTTC.

This clonotype was detected many times. The CDR3 sequence is CASSNPDGNYGYTF. The DNA of the CDR3 is TGCGCCAGCAGCAACCCGGACGGAAACTATGGCTACACCTTC. This chain uses TRBV5-1 with TRBJ1-2; D is unresolved. Germline V gene data show CDR1 as SGHRS and CDR2 as YFSETQ. The CDR3 is 14 amino acids. V lost 4 bases to trimming and J lost 2 bases, with 12 bases between them. The entire variable domain, with the rest obtained from reference TRBV5-1 and TRBJ1-2, is as follows: KAGVTQTPRYLIKTRGQQVTLSCSPISGHRSVSWYQQTPGQGLQFLFEYFSETQRNKGNFPGRFSGRQFSNSRSEMNVSTLELGDSALYLCASSNPDGNYGYTFGSGTRLTVV.

This clonotype appeared a single time. The chain uses TRBV4-3 and TRBJ2-1; 9 positions agree with TRBD2. Germline CDR1 reads LGHNA; CDR2 reads YSLEER. Trimming cost V 0 bases and J 7 bases; bases outside gene matches: 16. The CDR3 spans 19 residues. The CDR3 nucleotides are TGCGCCAGCAGCCAAGACCCCTCCTCGCGGGGGGGTTGGACGAATGAGCAGTTCTTC. Residues: CASSQDPSSRGGWTNEQFF.

The V call is TRBV27, the J call TRBJ2-7; the D gene is possibly TRBD2 (5 bases). The CDR3 is 15 amino acids. Germline loops: CDR1 MNHEY, CDR2 SMNVEV (reference sequence). Trimming cost V 5 bases and J 1 base, with 15 bases left between them. CDR3 residues: CASSLLPGDSYEQYV. The CDR3 region has the DNA TGTGCCAGCAGTCTCCTCCCCGGGGATTCCTACGAGCAGTACGTC.

This chain links TRBV15 with TRBJ2-2; no reliable D call. Germline loops: CDR1 LNHNV, CDR2 YYDKDF (reference sequence). The CDR3 loop spans 13 amino acids. V shed 5 bases and J shed 3 bases, with 7 bases lying between them. CDR3 DNA: TGTGCCACCAGCGCCAGGTACACCGGGGAGCTGTTTTTT. The encoded protein is CATSARYTGELFF.

This clonotype was seen many times. V and J are TRBV7-6 and TRBJ2-2; 7 nucleotides agree with TRBD2. The CDR3 runs to 13 residues. Germline V gives CDR1 SGHVS, CDR2 FNYEAQ. Unmatched junction bases numbered 4, after V lost 7 bases and J lost 5 bases. CDR3 sequence: CASNVGGTGELFF. For the CDR3, the DNA is TGTGCCAGCAACGTCGGGGGGACCGGGGAGCTGTTTTTT. Complete variable domain (other parts from reference TRBV7-6 and TRBJ2-2): GAGVSQSPRYKVTKRGQDVALRCDPISGHVSLYWYRQALGQGPEFLTYFNYEAQQDKSGLPNDRFSAERPEGSISTLTIQRTEQRDSAMYRCASNVGGTGELFFGEGSRLTVL.

The V gene is TRBV7-8, the J gene TRBJ2-6; the D gene is possibly TRBD1 (5 bases). This CDR3 contains 14 residues. Germline-derived CDR1 and CDR2 are SGHVS and FQNEAQ. Deletions cut 5 bases from V and 8 bases from J, with 13 bases between. The CDR3 protein is CASSLNRGPNVLTF. The CDR3 DNA reads TGTGCCAGCAGCCTAAATAGGGGTCCCAACGTCCTGACTTTC.

This rearrangement joins TRBV6-1 to TRBJ1-5, with 7 bases fitting TRBD1. The V and J ends lost 6 bases and 1 base, in that order; junction bases with no gene match: 15. This CDR3 is 18 amino acids long. CDR1 is MNHNS and CDR2 is SASEGT in the germline V gene. CDR3 in amino acids: CASSADRFWAESNQPQHF. CDR3 nucleotide sequence: TGTGCCAGCAGCGCGGACAGGTTTTGGGCGGAGAGCAATCAGCCCCAGCATTTT.

This clonotype was seen ten or more times. The chain recombines TRBV7-8 with TRBJ2-3; 12 bases align to TRBD2. The V and J ends lost 2 bases and 6 bases, in that order; junction bases with no gene match: 12. Germline V lookup: CDR1 SGHVS, CDR2 FQNEAQ. The CDR3 is 18 amino acids. DNA of the CDR3: TGTGCCAGCAGCTTACAACCTAGCGGGGGGGAGGAGGTTGATACGCAGTATTTT. Translating it yields CASSLQPSGGEEVDTQYF.

This chain connects TRBV27 to TRBJ1-1; TRBD1 is a possible D gene (5 bases). The CDR3 spans 13 residues. The V gene's germline CDR1 is MNHEY and CDR2 SMNVEV (reference sequence). Trimming took off 5 bases at V and 5 bases at J, with 12 bases between the two ends. The CDR3: CASSKRGRTEAFF. The CDR3 region has the DNA TGTGCCAGCAGTAAGAGGGGTAGGACTGAAGCTTTCTTT.

The sample holds a few counts of this clonotype. The rearrangement joins TRBV7-9 to TRBJ2-2, with D possibly being TRBD1 (7 bases). Trimming shortened V by 4 bases and J by 1 base, and 13 bases separated the two germline ends. There are 16 residues in the CDR3. Per germline, CDR1 SEHNR and CDR2 FQNEAQ (reference sequence). Here the CDR3 reads CASSWRGLRNTGELFF. Here the CDR3 DNA reads TGTGCCAGCAGCTGGAGGGGGCTTAGGAACACCGGGGAGCTGTTTTTT.

The CDR3: CASNLGGADNQPQHF. CDR3 DNA sequence: TGTGCCAGCAACTTAGGGGGCGCGGACAATCAGCCCCAGCATTTT. V usage is TRBV6-2 or TRBV6-3 and J usage is TRBJ1-5, with TRBD1 matching 7 bases. From germline, CDR1 is MNHEY and CDR2 SVGEGT. This CDR3 spans 15 amino acids. The V gene end was trimmed by 7 bases and the J gene end by 3 bases; junction bases not matched to a gene: 9.

The V gene is TRBV7-2, the J gene TRBJ1-6; D perhaps matches TRBD1 (6 bases). V lost 8 bases and J 9 bases, leaving 11 bases between the germline ends. The CDR3 is made up of 12 amino acids. Germline V gene data show CDR1 as SGHTA and CDR2 as FQGNSA. CDR3 region: CASAGGASPLHF. CDR3 nucleotide sequence: TGTGCCAGCGCCGGGGGGGCTTCACCCCTCCACTTT.

The V gene is TRBV7-6, the J gene TRBJ2-7, with D perhaps matching TRBD1 (6 bases). The V and J ends lost 3 bases and 3 bases respectively, with 21 bases between them. Germline V CDR1 and CDR2: SGHVS, FNYEAQ. CDR3 length: 17 amino acids. Here the CDR3 DNA reads TGTGCCAGCAGCTTCGGGTGGCAGGACAGAGCTTACTACGAGCAGTACTTC. This gives the protein CASSFGWQDRAYYEQYF.

This clonotype has only a few counts. This chain joins TRBV4-1 and TRBJ2-6; D unresolved. The CDR3 length is 16 residues. Trimming removed 0 bases from V and 3 bases from J, with 9 bases in between. Germline CDR1 and CDR2: MGHRA and YSYEKL. Here the CDR3 DNA reads TGCGCCAGCAGCCAAGATCCCCCCGGTGGGGCCAACGTCCTGACTTTC. Translating it yields CASSQDPPGGANVLTF.

The chain employs TRBV10-3 and TRBJ2-5; weak D call: TRBD1 (6 bases). The CDR3 has 12 residues. The germline V gene has CDR1 ENHRY and CDR2 SYGVKD. The V end was cut by 7 bases, the J end by 5 bases, with 11 bases between. This CDR3 is CAIKGDGETQYF. The CDR3 DNA reads TGTGCCATCAAGGGGGATGGGGAGACCCAGTACTTC.

CDR3 sequence: CASSYLDRAHRETQYF. The CDR3 DNA is TGTGCCAGCAGTTACCTGGACAGGGCGCATCGGGAGACCCAGTACTTC. This chain connects TRBV6-2 or TRBV6-3 to TRBJ2-5; 8 nucleotides match TRBD1. V lost 2 bases, J lost 5 bases, and 10 bases stayed unmatched. CDR1 and CDR2 from the germline V gene are MNHEY and SVGEGT. This CDR3 spans 16 amino acids.

The rearrangement uses TRBV6-5 and TRBJ1-1, with TRBD1 matching over 9 bases. CDR1 MNHEY and CDR2 SVGAGI come from the germline V gene. V dropped 1 base and J dropped 1; count of bases not matched to a gene: 4. The CDR3 consists of 16 residues. The CDR3 sequence is CASSYFGQGPNTEAFF. CDR3 nucleotides: TGTGCCAGCAGTTACTTCGGACAGGGGCCGAACACTGAAGCTTTCTTT.

CDR3 sequence (DNA): TGTGCCAGCAGTGGGAAAAAGGGAGGGGATGAGCAGTTCTTC. It codes for CASSGKKGGDEQFF. This sequence joins TRBV27 and TRBJ2-1, with TRBD2 matching over 7 bases. The CDR3 is made up of 14 amino acids. Trimming removed 5 bases from V and 8 bases from J; junction bases left unmatched: 9. Looked up from germline, CDR1 is MNHEY and CDR2 is SMNVEV (reference sequence).

The gene calls are TRBV2 and TRBJ1-5, with TRBD1 identical over 9 bases. From germline, CDR1 is SNHLY and CDR2 FYNNEI. CDR3 length: 14 amino acids. Unmatched junction bases numbered 6, after V lost 6 bases and J lost 6 bases. The CDR3 loop reads CASRPDRGSQPQHF. The DNA of the CDR3 is TGTGCCAGCAGACCTGACAGGGGGAGTCAGCCCCAGCATTTT.

The chain couples TRBV5-1 to TRBJ2-7; 8 nucleotides line up with TRBD1. Germline V gene data show CDR1 as SGHRS and CDR2 as YFSETQ. J was trimmed by 7 bases and V by 4 bases; bases with no gene match: 10. CDR3 length: 14 amino acids. Here the CDR3 reads CASSVRTGTREQYF. The DNA of the CDR3 is TGCGCCAGCAGCGTAAGGACAGGGACGCGGGAGCAGTACTTC.

In its sample, this clonotype was seen a few times. As DNA, the CDR3 is TGTGCCAGCAGTTTAAACCACCTTATGGATGGCTACACCTTC. Residues: CASSLNHLMDGYTF. The rearrangement uses TRBV27 and TRBJ1-2; D uncertain. The CDR3 is made up of 14 amino acids. The V and J ends lost 2 bases and 6 bases respectively, with 13 bases between them. CDR1 is MNHEY and CDR2 is SMNVEV in the germline V gene (reference sequence).